In this sample, the clone carrying this TCR beta chain turned up a few times. Its target is not known. Unique molecular identifiers were incorporated when the TCRbeta library was constructed. Via MiXCR, TCRdb re-called the PCR reads, giving one row per CDR3 protein. The table records 500,000 to 600,000 distinct CDR3 sequences, 27% of them present only once. This sample was taken from a study of T-cell reconstitution after alpha-beta-depleted transplantation in children. General study points: Most T-cell counts and diversity one year after the transplant came from T cells that were newly produced. About two months after transplant, alpha-beta T cells reportedly came from several hundred expanded graft clones.

This CDR3 has 13 residues. Trimming removed 10 bases from V and 2 bases from J, with 16 bases in between. The germline CDR1 and CDR2 sequences are SGHRS and YFSETQ. The chain couples TRBV5-1 to TRBJ2-7; perhaps TRBD1 as D (6 bases). Specimen: PBMCs, collected before TCRalphabeta/CD19-depleted stem cell transplant. The TCR was taken from a boy under three years old with Wiskott-Aldrich syndrome, due to receive a stem cell transplant. The CDR3 here is CASRGQPAYEQYF. The CDR3 nucleotides are TGCGCCTCCAGAGGACAGCCTGCCTACGAGCAGTACTTC.